Listed below are T cell receptor beta chains from one sample, sequenced in a study of T cell changes during pregnancy in multiple sclerosis. Some clones are missing from TCRdb's copy, which holds only in-frame ones; the method was immunoSEQ multiplex PCR. This sample has roughly 50,000 clones, with under 95% found just once. Sequenced material: CD8+ T cells from peripheral blood mononuclear cells, taken in the third trimester of pregnancy. The receptors here all came from a female donor with multiple sclerosis, enrolled in a pregnancy study. CDR3s include the opening cysteine and the closing phenylalanine or tryptophan. D genes are given only for firm matches. Rows may omit the clone size; those that give it use once, few, many or a size class.

clone_size	v_call	d_call	j_call	cdr3_aa	cdr3_nt
.	TRBV7-7	.	TRBJ2-2	CASSPLVPSSTGELFF	TGTGCTAGCAGCCCCCTTGTCCCATCGAGCACCGGGGAGCTGTTTTTT
.	TRBV27	.	TRBJ2-7	CASSVGSPYEQYF	TGTGCCAGCAGTGTAGGTAGCCCTTACGAGCAGTACTTC
.	TRBV27	TRBD1	TRBJ2-1	CASSMTGSYNEQFF	TGTGCCAGCAGTATGACAGGGTCGTACAATGAGCAGTTCTTC
.	TRBV27	TRBD1	TRBJ1-5	CASSFTGAGGNQPQHF	TGTGCCAGCAGTTTCACAGGGGCCGGGGGCAATCAGCCCCAGCATTTT
few	TRBV5-1	.	TRBJ2-7	CASSLGSTTGEQYF	TGCGCCAGCAGCTTGGGGTCTACTACTGGCGAGCAGTACTTC
.	TRBV5-1	.	TRBJ2-7	CASSLGVLEEQYF	TGCGCCAGCAGCTTGGGGGTCTTGGAGGAGCAGTACTTC
.	TRBV5-5	.	TRBJ2-7	CASSLNPGVSDHEQYF	TGTGCCAGCAGCTTGAATCCGGGAGTAAGCGATCACGAGCAGTACTTC
.	TRBV6-5	.	TRBJ2-2	CASSLGQGGELFF	TGTGCCAGCTCCCTAGGCCAGGGCGGGGAGCTGTTTTTT
.	TRBV30	.	TRBJ2-2	CAWPPRPGGAYTGELFF	TGTGCCTGGCCCCCCCGGCCGGGGGGCGCTTACACCGGGGAGCTGTTTTTT
.	TRBV4-3	TRBD2	TRBJ2-2	CASSQDVTSGSLAGELFF	TGCGCCAGCAGCCAAGATGTTACTAGCGGGAGTCTCGCCGGGGAGCTGTTTTTT
.	TRBV18	.	TRBJ1-2	CASSPVIQSYTF	TGTGCCAGCTCACCAGTAATACAGAGTTACACCTTC
.	TRBV5-4	.	TRBJ2-7	CATQTPTYEQYF	TGTGCCACACAGACCCCTACCTACGAGCAGTACTTC
.	TRBV27	TRBD1	TRBJ1-1	CASSDGTGVSNTEAFF	TGTGCCAGCAGTGACGGGACAGGGGTTTCCAACACTGAAGCTTTCTTT
.	TRBV9	.	TRBJ2-1	CASTGVRNEQFF	TGTGCCAGTACGGGAGTACGCAATGAGCAGTTCTTC
.	TRBV27	TRBD1	TRBJ1-2	CASAKGTGGNSIYGYTF	TGTGCCAGCGCGAAAGGGACAGGGGGCAATAGTATCTATGGCTACACCTTC
.	TRBV2	TRBD2	TRBJ2-1	CASSEGVLAGGYEQFF	TGTGCCAGCAGTGAGGGCGTACTAGCGGGAGGGTATGAGCAGTTCTTC
.	TRBV9	.	TRBJ2-7	CASSVASEYEQYF	TGTGCCAGCAGCGTAGCGAGCGAATACGAGCAGTACTTC
.	TRBV11-3	.	TRBJ2-7	CASSYGAGYEQYF	TGTGCCAGCAGCTATGGGGCAGGGTACGAGCAGTACTTC
.	TRBV2	.	TRBJ2-3	CASSSGTDTQYF	TGTGCCAGCTCCTCCGGCACAGATACGCAGTATTTT
.	TRBV9	.	TRBJ1-1	CASSVGEGQNTEAFF	TGTGCCAGCAGCGTAGGGGAGGGCCAGAACACTGAAGCTTTCTTT
.	TRBV2	.	TRBJ2-7	CASSDQAVDYEQYF	TGTGCCAGCAGTGACCAGGCCGTGGACTACGAGCAGTACTTC
.	TRBV13	TRBD2	TRBJ2-3	CASSLGPSGSTDTQYF	TGTGCCAGCAGCTTAGGTCCTAGCGGGAGCACAGATACGCAGTATTTT
.	TRBV7-9	.	TRBJ2-7	CASSPPSYEQYF	TGTGCCAGCAGCCCCCCGTCTTACGAGCAGTACTTC
.	TRBV7-3	.	TRBJ1-5	CASSLNGGDNQPQHF	TGTGCCAGCAGCTTAAATGGCGGGGACAATCAGCCCCAGCATTTT
.	TRBV13	.	TRBJ1-2	CASSVDGDYGYTF	TGTGCCAGCAGCGTGGACGGGGACTATGGCTACACCTTC
.	TRBV19	TRBD1	TRBJ1-5	CASSIEGQGALSNQPQHF	TGTGCCAGTAGTATAGAGGGACAGGGGGCCCTTAGCAATCAGCCCCAGCATTTT
.	TRBV9	.	TRBJ2-1	CASSGTLVNEQFF	TGTGCCAGCAGCGGGACTCTAGTCAATGAGCAGTTCTTC
.	TRBV5-4	.	TRBJ2-1	CASSFGSNNEQFF	TGTGCCAGCAGCTTCGGTAGTAACAATGAGCAGTTCTTC
.	TRBV7-6	TRBD1	TRBJ2-2	CASSWGRDRGNTGELFF	TGTGCCAGCAGCTGGGGCAGGGACAGGGGGAACACCGGGGAGCTGTTTTTT
.	TRBV13	.	TRBJ2-7	CASSSRQRASYEQYF	TGTGCCAGCAGCTCCCGACAGAGAGCCTCCTACGAGCAGTACTTC
.	TRBV5-4	TRBD2	TRBJ2-1	CASSLEVPSGLYNEQFF	TGTGCCAGCAGCTTGGAAGTGCCTAGCGGTCTCTACAATGAGCAGTTCTTC
.	TRBV29-1	.	TRBJ2-1	CSVVFSRDEQFF	TGCAGCGTTGTTTTCAGTCGGGATGAGCAGTTCTTC
.	TRBV28	TRBD1	TRBJ2-7	CASSPAGQARALFYEQYF	TGTGCCAGCAGTCCCGCTGGACAGGCCCGAGCCCTATTTTACGAGCAGTACTTC
.	TRBV27	.	TRBJ1-1	CAIRAQSGTEAFF	TGTGCCATTCGGGCCCAGAGCGGCACTGAAGCTTTCTTT
.	TRBV6-6	.	TRBJ1-5	CASSPPGVNQPQHF	TGTGCCAGCAGTCCCCCGGGGGTCAATCAGCCCCAGCATTTT
.	TRBV10-3	TRBD1	TRBJ1-2	CAISEWGQGDRGYTF	TGTGCCATCAGTGAGTGGGGACAGGGGGATAGAGGCTACACCTTC
.	TRBV2	TRBD2	TRBJ2-1	CASRKGSGSLVNEQFF	TGTGCCAGCAGGAAGGGTAGCGGGAGCTTAGTGAATGAGCAGTTCTTC
.	TRBV6-1	.	TRBJ2-7	CASSEGGTGQYEQYF	TGTGCCAGCAGTGAAGGCGGGACGGGACAGTACGAGCAGTACTTC
.	TRBV4-1	TRBD1	TRBJ1-1	CASSQTGVPAFF	TGCGCCAGCAGCCAAACAGGGGTTCCGGCTTTCTTT
once	TRBV30	.	TRBJ2-1	CAWSPPSGAYNEQFF	TGTGCCTGGAGTCCCCCCTCGGGGGCCTACAATGAGCAGTTCTTC
.	TRBV6-5	.	TRBJ1-4	CASSGKRGLGEKLFF	TGTGCCAGCAGTGGTAAACGGGGACTCGGTGAAAAACTGTTTTTT
.	TRBV7-2	.	TRBJ2-1	CASSSVVDNEQFF	TGTGCCAGCAGCTCAGTGGTGGACAATGAGCAGTTCTTC
.	TRBV6-5	.	TRBJ1-1	CASSYSGAGEAFF	TGTGCCAGCAGTTACTCGGGGGCGGGTGAAGCTTTCTTT
.	TRBV4-1	.	TRBJ2-7	CASSQGGDLFYEQYF	TGCGCCAGCAGCCAAGGAGGGGACTTGTTCTACGAGCAGTACTTC
.	TRBV19	TRBD1	TRBJ1-1	CASSTPGQGAAFF	TGTGCCAGTAGTACCCCGGGACAGGGTGCGGCTTTCTTT
.	TRBV6-6	.	TRBJ2-5	CASVYSYQETQYF	TGTGCCAGCGTTTACAGCTACCAAGAGACCCAGTACTTC
.	TRBV2	.	TRBJ2-2	CASREPYYPELFF	TGTGCCAGCAGGGAACCGTACTACCCCGAGCTGTTTTTT
.	TRBV13	.	TRBJ2-3	CASSSYIVSADTQYF	TGTGCCAGCAGCTCCTATATAGTATCCGCAGATACGCAGTATTTT
.	TRBV7-6	.	TRBJ2-7	CASSLWGIGDYEQYF	TGTGCCAGCAGCTTATGGGGTATCGGGGACTACGAGCAGTACTTC
.	TRBV27	.	TRBJ1-1	CASCGGGRGAEAFF	TGTGCCAGCTGCGGGGGGGGGCGAGGGGCTGAAGCTTTCTTT
.	TRBV10-3	.	TRBJ2-2	CAIADEERGTGELFF	TGTGCCATAGCCGACGAGGAGAGAGGCACCGGGGAGCTGTTTTTT
.	TRBV6-5	TRBD1	TRBJ1-1	CASSLDQGAWDTEAFF	TGTGCCAGCAGTTTAGACCAGGGGGCGTGGGACACTGAAGCTTTCTTT
.	TRBV27	.	TRBJ2-3	CASSYPGLGMDTQYF	TGTGCCAGCAGTTACCCAGGACTTGGTATGGATACGCAGTATTTT
.	TRBV6-6	.	TRBJ1-1	CASIPIQGAGPEAFF	TGTGCCAGCATCCCCATCCAGGGTGCTGGCCCTGAAGCTTTCTTT
.	TRBV9	.	TRBJ2-5	CASSPWDIQETQYF	TGTGCCAGCAGCCCCTGGGACATCCAAGAGACCCAGTACTTC
.	TRBV6-5	.	TRBJ1-2	CASSYSERGRTGYTF	TGTGCCAGCAGTTACTCGGAGCGGGGTAGGACTGGCTACACCTTC
.	TRBV30	.	TRBJ1-3	CAWTLSGNTIYF	TGTGCCTGGACCTTGTCTGGAAACACCATATATTTT
once	TRBV4-2	.	TRBJ2-1	CASSQDDSSYNEQFF	TGTGCCAGCAGCCAAGATGACAGCTCCTACAATGAGCAGTTCTTC